This TCR beta chain was captured in a study of beta chain features in type 1 diabetes. V lost 7 bases to trimming and J lost 3 bases; unmatched junction nucleotides: 8. Looked up from germline, CDR1 is MDHEN and CDR2 is SYDVKM. CDR3 length: 16 amino acids. Only a few counts were recorded for this clone. The whole isolated RNA underwent reverse transcription, so sequencing captured expressed TCRB transcripts. Assay used: immunoSEQ multiplex PCR; TCRdb lists only in-frame clones, some missing. The top ten hold 0.55% to 0.8% of the sample, which has more than 150,000 clones, about 13% seen once. Sequencing was performed on central memory CD4+ T cells from blood. The J gene is TRBJ2-6, the V gene TRBV28; 8 bases are shared with TRBD2. The source of this sequence is a woman under 30 in good health. CDR3 nucleotides: TGTGCCAGCATCGGGAGGGGGGATTATGGGGCCAACGTCCTGACTTTC. This translates into CASIGRGDYGANVLTF.